Below are 17 T cell receptor beta chains sequenced from a single sample in a study of blood T cell repertoires in COVID-19. Method: immunoSEQ multiplex PCR; TCRdb's copy keeps in-frame clones and lacks some. The sample records about 260,000 clones, 87% being singletons. Sequencing used peripheral blood. These receptor sequences come from a woman aged 40 to 55 who had recovered from COVID-19.

The V gene is TRBV7-9, the J gene TRBJ2-5; possible D gene TRBD1, 6 bases. The ends were cut back, 1 base at V and 0 bases at J, with 9 bases in the middle. The CDR3 spans 15 residues. CDR1 and CDR2 from the germline V gene are SEHNR and FQNEAQ (reference sequence). The CDR3 spells CASSLDRAYQETQYF. In DNA form, the CDR3 reads TGTGCCAGCAGCTTAGACAGGGCGTACCAAGAGACCCAGTACTTC.

The chain's CDR3 is CASSTRSIETQYF. The CDR3 DNA reads TGTGCCAGTTCGACTAGAAGTATTGAGACCCAGTACTTC. V usage is TRBV19 and J usage is TRBJ2-5; a possible D gene is TRBD2 (6 bases). Germline values: CDR1 LNHDA, CDR2 SQIVND (reference sequence). The CDR3 length is 13 residues. Deletions cut 8 bases from V and 5 bases from J, with 15 bases between.

V gene TRBV7-9 combines with J gene TRBJ1-6, with a possible D match to TRBD1 (6 bases). The CDR3 has 14 residues. In germline, CDR1 is SEHNR, CDR2 FQNEAQ (reference sequence). V was shortened by 5 bases and J by 9 bases, with 14 bases between the two germline ends. The CDR3 DNA reads as TGTGCCAGCAGCCCCCACAGGGTGGTTTCACCCCTCCACTTT. Its translation: CASSPHRVVSPLHF.

J is TRBJ2-3 and V is TRBV11-2; weak D call: TRBD2 (6 bases). The germline gives CDR1 SGHAT, CDR2 FQNNGV. Trimming left V 1 base short and J 2 bases short, with 13 bases between. The CDR3 extends over 16 amino acids. The CDR3 loop reads CASSLVSGGITDTQYF. The CDR3 DNA is TGTGCCAGCAGCTTAGTTAGCGGAGGAATCACAGATACGCAGTATTTT.

J is TRBJ2-1 and V is TRBV2; D is uncertain. With 3 bases removed from V and 8 bases from J, the gap between germline ends came to 2 bases. The CDR3 has 10 residues. CDR1 SNHLY and CDR2 FYNNEI come from the germline V gene. CDR3 nucleotide sequence: TGTGCCAGCAGTGACTATGAGCAGTTCTTC. This sequence encodes CASSDYEQFF.

This chain uses TRBV18 with TRBJ2-1, with TRBD1 matching 8 bases. The J segment lost 3 bases and the V segment lost 4 bases, leaving 8 bases of the junction unmatched. Looked up from germline, CDR1 is KGHSH and CDR2 is LQKENI. This CDR3 has 16 residues. In nucleotides, the CDR3 is TGTGCCAGCTCACGAGCTGGACAGGGCATCTACAATGAGCAGTTCTTC. Translating gives CASSRAGQGIYNEQFF.

For this clone: One end of the junction does not line up with germline, which may come from a read error. This chain connects TRBV18 to TRBJ2-2; possible D gene TRBD1, 5 bases. Germline CDR1 and CDR2: KGHSH and LQKENI. The CDR3 totals 15 residues. The CDR3 DNA reads TGTACCAGCTCACAGGTCTCCAGCGCCGCCGGGGAGCTGTTTTTT. Translating gives CTSSQVSSAAGELFF.

The chain carries TRBV5-1 and TRBJ2-5; 9 bases fit TRBD1. The J segment lost 5 bases and the V segment lost 1 base, leaving 9 bases of the junction unmatched. In germline, CDR1 is SGHRS, CDR2 YFSETQ. The CDR3 is 16 amino acids. This CDR3 reads CASSLPRDRVGETQYF. In nucleotides, the CDR3 is TGCGCCAGCAGCTTGCCCAGGGACAGGGTGGGGGAGACCCAGTACTTC. Variable domain in full (rest from reference TRBV5-1 and TRBJ2-5): KAGVTQTPRYLIKTRGQQVTLSCSPISGHRSVSWYQQTPGQGLQFLFEYFSETQRNKGNFPGRFSGRQFSNSRSEMNVSTLELGDSALYLCASSLPRDRVGETQYFGPGTRLLVL.

This chain joins TRBV18 and TRBJ2-6; TRBD1 matches 7 bases. The CDR3 extends over 15 amino acids. Germline trimming cut 5 bases from V and 3 bases from J; bases unmatched to any gene: 4. Germline values: CDR1 KGHSH, CDR2 LQKENI. The CDR3 nucleotides are TGTGCCAGCTCAATTGACAGGGATGGGGCCAACGTCCTGACTTTC. This encodes CASSIDRDGANVLTF.

This clone was detected once. V and J are TRBV5-4 and TRBJ2-2; 9 nucleotides align to TRBD1. Per germline, CDR1 SGHNT and CDR2 YYREEE (reference sequence). Trimming cost V 4 bases and J 1 base; bases outside gene matches: 8. The length of the CDR3 is 17 residues. This chain's CDR3 is CASSPRTGAQNTGELFF. The CDR3 DNA reads as TGTGCCAGCAGCCCCCGGACAGGGGCTCAGAACACCGGGGAGCTGTTTTTT.

In its sample, this clone was seen once. This rearrangement joins TRBV18 to TRBJ1-1; maybe TRBD1 (5 bases). V gave up 2 bases and J gave up 4 bases, with 20 bases separating them. CDR3 length: 17 residues. Germline V lookup: CDR1 KGHSH, CDR2 LQKENI. The chain's CDR3 is CASSPVVWRGGVTEAFF. The DNA for the CDR3 is TGTGCCAGCTCACCAGTGGTTTGGCGGGGAGGGGTCACTGAAGCTTTCTTT.

The V gene is TRBV29-1, the J gene TRBJ1-5, with D uncertain. The CDR3 is made up of 13 amino acids. The germline gives CDR1 SQVTM, CDR2 ANQGSEA. V dropped 4 bases and J dropped 1 base, with 8 bases sitting between them. CDR3 protein: CSVVEGSNQPQHF. CDR3 nucleotides: TGCAGCGTTGTGGAGGGAAGCAATCAGCCCCAGCATTTT.

The chain combines TRBV30 with TRBJ1-1; D perhaps matches TRBD1 (5 bases). The CDR3 is 13 residues long. Germline CDR1 and CDR2: GTSNPN and SVGIG (reference sequence). The V gene lost 2 bases and the J gene lost 1 base, with 8 bases spanning the gap. This CDR3 reads CAWSPQANTEAFF. The CDR3 DNA reads as TGTGCCTGGAGTCCACAGGCGAACACTGAAGCTTTCTTT.

This rearrangement joins TRBV7-2 to TRBJ1-1; 7 nucleotides line up with TRBD1. CDR1 and CDR2 (germline): SGHTA, FQGNSA. The CDR3 contains 15 residues. V lost 4 bases, J lost 5 bases, and 10 bases stayed unmatched. CDR3 DNA sequence: TGTGCCAGCAGCTGGCCTACAGGGGTCAGAACTGAAGCTTTCTTT. As protein: CASSWPTGVRTEAFF.

This clone was seen a single time. The V gene is TRBV5-1, the J gene TRBJ2-2; 7 nucleotides align to TRBD1. The J segment lost 4 bases and the V segment lost 4 bases, leaving 7 bases of the junction unmatched. The CDR3 has 15 residues. Germline assignment: CDR1 SGHRS and CDR2 YFSETQ. The CDR3 DNA sequence: TGCGCCAGCAGCAAACCCGGGACAGTCACCGGGGAGCTGTTTTTT. Translating it yields CASSKPGTVTGELFF.

The genes are TRBV13 and TRBJ2-5; no clear D. This CDR3 has 11 residues. V was cut by 3 bases and J by 5 bases, with 4 bases left in between. CDR1 and CDR2 (germline): PRHDT, FYEKMQ (reference sequence). The CDR3 nucleotides read TGTGCCAGCAGCTTCAGGGAGACCCAGTACTTC. Protein sequence: CASSFRETQYF.

The chain is built from TRBV11-2 and TRBJ2-5, with D perhaps TRBD1 (5 bases). Germline V gene sequence: CDR1 SGHAT, CDR2 FQNNGV. V dropped 1 base and J dropped 4 bases, with 13 bases sitting between them. CDR3 size: 15 residues. CDR3 in amino acids: CASSLVPAGRETQYF. The CDR3 DNA reads as TGTGCCAGCAGCTTAGTGCCGGCAGGGCGAGAGACCCAGTACTTC.